This TCR beta chain was sequenced for a study of T cell changes during pregnancy in multiple sclerosis. The table came from immunoSEQ multiplex PCR; TCRdb's copy has only in-frame clones and leaves some out. Of around 70,000 clones in the sample, 92% were seen once. This CDR3 has 14 amino acids. Germline CDR1 MNHEY, CDR2 SVGAGI. V was shortened by 5 bases and J by 0 bases, with 9 bases between the two germline ends. The sample consisted of peripheral blood, taken in the first trimester of pregnancy. J is TRBJ2-3 and V is TRBV6-5; a possible D gene is TRBD1 (6 bases). The clonotype originates from a female donor in good health, enrolled as a control in a pregnancy study. The CDR3 is CASSDRWSTDTQYF. In DNA, the CDR3 is TGTGCCAGCAGTGACAGGTGGAGCACAGATACGCAGTATTTT.